The 29 T cell receptor beta chains below were found in one sample sequenced in a study of cytomegalovirus exposure and HLA in healthy donors (dated by TCRdb to the late 2010s). Receptor libraries were prepared by the immunoSEQ multiplex PCR assay. For the multiplex PCR, a mixture combining 60 forward primers for TCR Vbeta segments and 13 reverse primers for TCR Jbeta segments was used. Here the immuneACCESS table is served through TCRdb, limited to in-frame sequences with V and J called. Missing clones are a known gap in these copies; in checked studies unresolved V genes cover under half, and the rest lacks a known reason. A total of 170,000 or so clones appear in this sample, 60% to 80% of them only once. Approximately 13% of the sample is taken by the ten largest. The sequencing sample was made of PBMCs. All receptors come from a woman in her forties or fifties in good health and CMV-seropositive.

The chain is built from TRBV6-5 and TRBJ2-1; a possible D gene is TRBD1 (6 bases). Per the germline V gene, CDR1 is MNHEY and CDR2 is SVGAGI. Trimming took 2 bases from V and 1 from J, leaving 9 bases between them. The CDR3 runs 15 residues. CDR3 nucleotide sequence: TGTGCCAGCAGTTACACAGGGTCTTCCTACAATGAGCAGTTCTTC. It yields the protein CASSYTGSSYNEQFF.

This chain joins TRBV5-3 and TRBJ2-7, with TRBD2 matching over 7 bases. TRBV5-3 is an ORF; its function is uncertain. CDR3 length equals 17 residues. With 3 bases clipped from V and 2 bases from J, the junction kept 14 bases outside the gene matches. CDR3 residues: CARSSDAWGGIPYEQYF. The CDR3 DNA follows: TGTGCCAGAAGCTCGGATGCGTGGGGGGGAATCCCCTACGAGCAGTACTTC.

The gene calls are TRBV5-1 and TRBJ2-1; tentatively, D is TRBD1 (6 bases). Trimming stripped 2 bases from V and 0 bases from J, with 12 bases between. CDR1 and CDR2 (germline): SGHRS, YFSETQ. This CDR3 contains 16 residues. As DNA, the CDR3 is TGCGCCAGCAGCTTACAGGGTGTAGGCTCCTACAATGAGCAGTTCTTC. It translates to CASSLQGVGSYNEQFF. The variable domain in full, completed from reference TRBV5-1 and TRBJ2-1, reads KAGVTQTPRYLIKTRGQQVTLSCSPISGHRSVSWYQQTPGQGLQFLFEYFSETQRNKGNFPGRFSGRQFSNSRSEMNVSTLELGDSALYLCASSLQGVGSYNEQFFGPGTRLTVL.

This chain uses TRBV5-1 with TRBJ1-1; D possibly corresponds to TRBD1 (5 bases). The V gene's germline CDR1 is SGHRS and CDR2 YFSETQ. The CDR3 runs to 15 residues. V was pared by 0 bases and J by 2 bases, with 11 bases between. The CDR3 coding sequence is TGCGCCAGCAGCTTGGGGGGGGGTTACAACACTGAAGCTTTCTTT. It yields the protein CASSLGGGYNTEAFF.

V usage is TRBV5-1 and J usage is TRBJ1-5, with D possibly matching TRBD1 (6 bases). The CDR3 loop spans 15 amino acids. The germline V and J ends were trimmed by 0 bases and 7 bases, with 14 bases remaining between them. In germline, CDR1 is SGHRS, CDR2 YFSETQ. The CDR3 sequence is CASSLEGRGGQPQHF. CDR3 nucleotides: TGCGCCAGCAGCTTGGAGGGCAGGGGCGGACAGCCCCAGCATTTT.

The chain recombines TRBV20-1 with TRBJ2-7; D possibly corresponds to TRBD1 (6 bases). This CDR3 comprises 11 residues. With 5 bases removed from V and 7 bases from J, the gap between germline ends came to 12 bases. CDR1 and CDR2 (germline): DFQATT, SNEGSKA (reference sequence). The CDR3: CSAPFQGEQYF. Written as DNA, the CDR3 is TGCAGTGCTCCATTTCAGGGGGAGCAGTACTTC.

V and J are TRBV27 and TRBJ2-5; D is perhaps TRBD1 (6 bases). Trimming shortened V by 1 base and J by 2 bases, and 11 bases separated the two germline ends. The CDR3 is made up of 15 amino acids. The germline CDR1 and CDR2 sequences are MNHEY and SMNVEV (reference sequence). The chain's CDR3 is CASSLWGTTQETQYF. In DNA form, the CDR3 reads TGTGCCAGCAGTTTATGGGGGACAACTCAAGAGACCCAGTACTTC.

This clone was counted a single time. The chain combines TRBV29-1 with TRBJ1-2; D remains unclear. The ends were cut back, 1 base at V and 5 bases at J, with 5 bases in the middle. CDR1 and CDR2 from the germline V gene are SQVTM and ANQGSEA. The CDR3 is made up of 11 amino acids. The CDR3 nucleotides read TGCAGCGTTGAAGGAGGGTATGGCTACACCTTC. It codes for CSVEGGYGYTF.

The chain links TRBV5-6 to TRBJ1-6; 8 nucleotides align to TRBD1. The V segment lost 5 bases and the J segment 4 bases; nucleotides outside the gene matches: 11. CDR3 length: 17 residues. The germline V gene has CDR1 SGHDT and CDR2 YYEEEE. The CDR3 nucleotides are TGTGCCAGCAGACCACGGTCAGGGGGCTCGTATAATTCACCCCTCCACTTT. Its translation is CASRPRSGGSYNSPLHF.

V gene TRBV28 combines with J gene TRBJ2-7, with a tentative D call TRBD1 (5 bases). The CDR3 totals 13 residues. Deletions cut 8 bases from V and 7 bases from J, with 18 bases between. Germline V gene sequence: CDR1 MDHEN, CDR2 SYDVKM. The CDR3 sequence: CASSGAGEEEQYF. The DNA of the CDR3 is TGTGCCAGCTCTGGGGCAGGAGAGGAGGAGCAGTACTTC.

The V and J genes are TRBV19 and TRBJ1-5, with D tentatively TRBD1 (5 bases). Germline V gene data show CDR1 as LNHDA and CDR2 as SQIVND (reference sequence). CDR3 size: 16 residues. V was cut by 7 bases and J by 3 bases, with 19 bases left in between. CDR3 region: CASMSRLAGFNQPQHF. The CDR3 nucleotides are TGTGCCAGTATGTCCCGGTTGGCAGGGTTCAATCAGCCCCAGCATTTT.

J is TRBJ2-7 and V is TRBV19, with TRBD1 matching over 7 bases. The germline gives CDR1 LNHDA, CDR2 SQIVND (reference sequence). This CDR3 contains 16 residues. Unmatched junction bases numbered 11, after V lost 5 bases and J lost 1 base. CDR3 loop: CASSAGQDRFSYEQYF. The CDR3 DNA sequence: TGTGCCAGTAGTGCAGGACAGGATCGCTTTTCCTACGAGCAGTACTTC.

The chain joins TRBV9 to TRBJ2-3; TRBD1 aligns across 7 bases. The CDR3 runs 16 residues. J gave up 7 bases and V 4 bases, and 15 bases lay outside the gene matches. The germline gives CDR1 SGDLS, CDR2 YYNGEE. The CDR3 loop reads CASSPRWTGPWNTQYF. CDR3 sequence (DNA): TGTGCCAGCAGCCCAAGGTGGACAGGACCTTGGAATACGCAGTATTTT.

V and J are TRBV9 and TRBJ2-5; TRBD2 aligns across 8 bases. J gave up 5 bases and V 5 bases, and 11 bases lay outside the gene matches. The CDR3 runs 15 residues. Germline values: CDR1 SGDLS, CDR2 YYNGEE. In DNA, the CDR3 is TGTGCCAGCAGTCCCTGGGGTAGCGGGGTTGAGACCCAGTACTTC. Its protein product is CASSPWGSGVETQYF.

The chain employs TRBV7-3 and TRBJ2-2; 8 bases agree with TRBD2. From germline, CDR1 is SGHTA and CDR2 FQGTGA. This CDR3 is 18 amino acids long. The junction had 13 bases not matched to a gene; V was cut back by 5 bases and J by 2 bases. The CDR3: CASSAWGVAGSNTGELFF. CDR3 nucleotides: TGTGCCAGCAGCGCTTGGGGGGTAGCGGGGTCCAACACCGGGGAGCTGTTTTTT. Based on the CDR3 plus reference TRBV7-3 and TRBJ2-2, the full variable domain is GAGVSQTPSNKVTEKGKYVELRCDPISGHTALYWYRQSLGQGPEFLIYFQGTGAADDSGLPNDRFFAVRPEGSVSTLKIQRTERGDSAVYLCASSAWGVAGSNTGELFFGEGSRLTVL.

The chain combines TRBV5-5 with TRBJ1-5; 8 bases fit TRBD1. The CDR3 loop spans 14 amino acids. J was trimmed by 7 bases and V by 3 bases; bases with no gene match: 6. Looked up from germline, CDR1 is SGHKS and CDR2 is YYEKEE (reference sequence). DNA of the CDR3: TGTGCCAGCAGCTCGGGGACAGGCAGGCAGCCCCAGCATTTT. It codes for CASSSGTGRQPQHF.

J is TRBJ2-1 and V is TRBV7-3; D is uncertain. V was pared by 0 bases and J by 6 bases, with 6 bases between. CDR1 and CDR2 from the germline V gene are SGHTA and FQGTGA. CDR3 size: 13 residues. This CDR3 is CASSLTRSNEQFF. For the CDR3, the DNA is TGTGCCAGCAGCTTAACTAGGAGCAATGAGCAGTTCTTC.

This clone occurred a few times. The J gene is TRBJ1-2, the V gene TRBV27; 8 bases match TRBD1. Germline loops: CDR1 MNHEY, CDR2 SMNVEV (reference sequence). This CDR3 region has 14 residues. Trimming removed 3 bases from V and 5 bases from J; junction bases left unmatched: 5. In nucleotides, the CDR3 is TGTGCCAGCAGTTTTGGACAGGGATTTTATGGCTACACCTTC. It specifies CASSFGQGFYGYTF.

In this sample, this clone turned up a few times. At one of its ends the junction is not consistent with the germline gene, which may arise from a read error. V usage is TRBV7-9 and J usage is TRBJ2-7, with 9 bases fitting TRBD1. Germline V gives CDR1 SEHNR, CDR2 FQNEAQ (reference sequence). The length of the CDR3 is 16 residues. CDR3 protein: CSSSSMGDRVPYEQYF. Written as DNA, the CDR3 is TGTTCCAGCAGCTCGATGGGGGACAGGGTCCCCTACGAGCAGTACTTC.

V and J are TRBV12-5 and TRBJ2-5, with 11 bases aligning to TRBD2. Germline V lookup: CDR1 LGHNT, CDR2 FRNRAP. The CDR3 has 14 amino acids. The ends lost 4 bases at V and 7 bases at J; junction bases unmatched: 5. The CDR3 DNA follows: TGTGCTAGTGGTTCCTCTAGCGGGGGGACGACCCAGTACTTC. The encoded protein is CASGSSSGGTTQYF.

The rearrangement uses TRBV7-9 and TRBJ1-1, with D possibly TRBD1 on 6 matching bases. Trimming removed 5 bases from V and 1 base from J, with 11 bases in between. Germline V CDR1 and CDR2: SEHNR, FQNEAQ (reference sequence). This CDR3 spans 14 amino acids. The CDR3 is CASSPGAENTEAFF. The CDR3 coding sequence is TGTGCCAGCAGCCCAGGGGCAGAGAACACTGAAGCTTTCTTT.

The rearrangement joins TRBV6-5 to TRBJ1-2; D gene ambiguous. V lost 4 bases and J lost 11, with 17 bases in between. The CDR3 covers 13 residues. The germline CDR1 and CDR2 sequences are MNHEY and SVGAGI. The DNA of the CDR3 is TGTGCCAGCAGTTCCCCGGGGAAGGGTCTATACACCTTC. The encoded protein is CASSSPGKGLYTF.

This clone occurred a few times. CDR3 loop: CASSSSDRGEQYF. CDR3 DNA sequence: TGCGCCAGCAGTTCATCGGACAGGGGCGAGCAGTACTTC. The chain has TRBV5-1 and TRBJ2-7, with 9 bases that match TRBD1. This CDR3 is built from 13 residues. The V gene end was trimmed by 5 bases and the J gene end by 6 bases; junction bases not matched to a gene: 6. In germline, CDR1 is SGHRS, CDR2 YFSETQ. Together with reference TRBV5-1 and TRBJ2-7, the CDR3 gives the full variable domain: KAGVTQTPRYLIKTRGQQVTLSCSPISGHRSVSWYQQTPGQGLQFLFEYFSETQRNKGNFPGRFSGRQFSNSRSEMNVSTLELGDSALYLCASSSSDRGEQYFGPGTRLTVT.

The V call is TRBV4-1, the J call TRBJ2-6; 7 bases align to TRBD1. V lost 3 bases, J lost 8 bases, and 7 bases stayed unmatched. The CDR3 is made up of 15 amino acids. The germline V gene has CDR1 MGHRA and CDR2 YSYEKL. Here the CDR3 reads CASSHYDRETNVLTF. CDR3 sequence (DNA): TGCGCCAGCAGCCACTACGACAGGGAAACCAACGTCCTGACTTTC.

V usage is TRBV30 and J usage is TRBJ2-3; D gene uncertain. Looked up from germline, CDR1 is GTSNPN and CDR2 is SVGIG (reference sequence). The CDR3 consists of 11 residues. The V end was cut by 1 base, the J end by 5 bases, with 4 bases between. CDR3 sequence (DNA): TGTGCCTGGAGTGGGCTAGATACGCAGTATTTT. Amino acids: CAWSGLDTQYF.

This clone was seen a few times. The CDR3 region has the DNA TGCGCCAGCAGCTTGGGGTCGGGGTCTCAGCCCCAGCATTTT. It codes for CASSLGSGSQPQHF. This chain uses TRBV5-1 with TRBJ1-5, with D hard to call. This CDR3 comprises 14 residues. V lost 0 bases and J 6 bases, leaving 10 bases between the germline ends. Germline CDR1 reads SGHRS; CDR2 reads YFSETQ.

The gene calls are TRBV18 and TRBJ2-3; no clear D. The CDR3 totals 15 residues. V was pared by 3 bases and J by 0 bases, with 10 bases between. Per the germline V gene, CDR1 is KGHSH and CDR2 is LQKENI. CDR3 amino acids: CASSPTAQSTDTQYF. Written as DNA, the CDR3 is TGTGCCAGCTCACCGACTGCCCAAAGCACAGATACGCAGTATTTT.

This clone has a single count. CDR3 coding DNA: TGCAGCGTTAGACAGAGATCTAACTATGGCTACACCTTC. Amino acid sequence: CSVRQRSNYGYTF. The V gene is TRBV29-1, the J gene TRBJ1-2; TRBD1 might be the D (5 bases). V was pared by 5 bases and J by 0 bases, with 10 bases between. The germline V gene encodes CDR1 SQVTM and CDR2 ANQGSEA. The CDR3 extends over 13 amino acids.

The CDR3 nucleotides read TGTGCCAGCTCACCTCTACCCACGGGGAATGAGCAGTTCTTC. Translating it yields CASSPLPTGNEQFF. The V and J genes are TRBV18 and TRBJ2-1, with a weak D call TRBD2 (5 bases). The CDR3 is made up of 14 amino acids. V lost 3 bases and J lost 7, with 13 bases in between. Germline loops: CDR1 KGHSH, CDR2 LQKENI.